The clone carrying this T cell receptor beta chain turned up a few times. Assay used: immunoSEQ multiplex PCR; TCRdb lists only in-frame clones, some missing. The sample lists 65,000 to 85,000 clones, roughly 90% seen once, with about 0.9% in the top ten. The data were obtained in a study of T cell changes during pregnancy in multiple sclerosis. This CDR3 region has 15 residues. Trimming pared 2 bases from V and 9 bases from J, leaving 19 bases between. CDR1 and CDR2 from the germline V gene are SEHNR and FQNEAQ (reference sequence). This receptor was taken from a female donor in good health, enrolled as a control in a pregnancy study. This sample comprised peripheral blood, obtained in the first trimester of pregnancy. The rearrangement links TRBV7-9 to TRBJ1-1; D is undetermined. CDR3 loop: CASSLSDAVPPQAFF. The CDR3 bases are TGTGCCAGCAGCTTAAGTGACGCGGTTCCTCCCCAAGCTTTCTTT.